The present TCR beta chain was sequenced within a study of blood T cell repertoires in COVID-19. Trimming at V came to 4 bases and at J to 2 bases, leaving 10 bases not matched to a gene. This CDR3 contains 17 residues. Germline V gene sequence: CDR1 MDHEN, CDR2 SYDVKM. Repertoires were generated with immunoSEQ multiplex PCR, while TCRdb's copy carries only in-frame clones and drops some. The table has 150,000 to 200,000 clones, about 78% seen once. Input material: peripheral blood. The receptor was derived from a woman in her 50s with active or convalescent COVID-19. V and J are TRBV28 and TRBJ1-5; 8 nucleotides align to TRBD1. CDR3 nucleotides: TGTGCCAGCAGTTCCTTGGGGCTACAGGGGGGCAATCAGCCCCAGCATTTT. Its protein product is CASSSLGLQGGNQPQHF.